The clone carrying this T cell receptor beta chain was detected ten times or more. Its antigen is undetermined. An equimolar mix of two oligonucleotides served as the beta constant-region primer for TRBC1 and TRBC2. TCRdb analysed the UMI-ligation and nested PCR reads with MiXCR anew, one entry per CDR3 protein. The top ten hold roughly 0.84% of the sample, which has about 80,000 distinct CDR3 sequences, less than 15% seen once. The data belong to a study of naive and memory T cell subsets. Findings and limits, study-wide: Each distinct alpha or beta sequence counts as one clonotype.

CMV status came from CD4+ IFNgamma after overnight CMV lysate stimulation. Cells stained for CD3, CD4, CD8, CD45RA and CD27 were sorted into four subsets. Trimming removed 4 bases from V and 4 bases from J, with 10 bases in between. The germline CDR1 and CDR2 sequences are SQVTM and ANQGSEA. The CDR3 is 13 amino acids. The clonotype was recovered from a human donor in good health. Input material: central memory CD4+ T cells from blood. V gene TRBV29-1 combines with J gene TRBJ1-4, with D unresolved. The CDR3 bases are TGCAGCGTTGGAGGCGACGATAATGAAAAACTGTTTTTT. Its translation: CSVGGDDNEKLFF.